This T cell receptor (beta chain) was profiled in a study of blood T cell repertoires in COVID-19. Study details: Samples taken during acute and convalescent COVID-19 were collected in the United States, Italy and Spain.

All enrollees were about 18 to 89 years old and from fewer than 30 US areas. Cohort allocation depended upon clinical history that participants reported. V was pared by 5 bases and J by 7 bases, with 2 bases of the junction left unmatched. The CDR3 length is 14 residues. Germline-derived CDR1 and CDR2 are SGHTA and FQGNSA. Measured with immunoSEQ multiplex PCR; TCRdb has only the in-frame clones, and not every one. The table has roughly 140,000 clones, approximately 80% seen once. Input material: PBMCs or T cells enriched from blood (not recorded which). This clonotype originated in a man in his forties or fifties in a cohort exposed to, infected with or recovered from COVID-19 (not recorded which). This chain connects TRBV7-2 to TRBJ2-7, with 16 bases fitting TRBD2. As DNA, the CDR3 is TGTGCCAGCAGCCTGGGACTAGCGGGGGGGGAGCAGTACTTC. Residues: CASSLGLAGGEQYF.